The rows below give T cell receptor beta chains drawn from one sample of a study of T cells expressing NK-cell markers. TCRdb reanalyzed the 5' RACE reads and collapses them to one entry per CDR3 protein, without DNA. This specimen shows around 380,000 distinct CDR3 sequences; the ten leading clones hold roughly 10%. The specimen sequenced was blood T cells: a sorted CD56 or NKG2C T cell subset, CD4+ or CD8+ T cells, or bulk PBMC T cells (not recorded which). These receptor sequences come from a woman in her forties or fifties in good health. Each CDR3 is given with its conserved first and last residue.

TRBV11-2,TRBJ1-5,CASSPAGLGNQPQHF
TRBV12-3/TRBV12-4,TRBJ2-1,CASSFVLAVYNEQFF
TRBV28,TRBJ2-1,CASSPAGTSVNNEQFF
TRBV24-1,TRBJ2-5,CATSAVWGSNSGRQETQYF
TRBV19,TRBJ1-1,CASSIVQFQTEAFF
TRBV30,TRBJ1-5,CAWGDSHNQPQHF
TRBV6-7,TRBJ2-3,CASSRTSGSRTDTQYF
TRBV4-1,TRBJ1-3,CASSETGIGNTIYF
TRBV4-2,TRBJ2-7,CASSQAPASGSSYEQYF
TRBV5-1,TRBJ2-1,CASSLKVGWTRGDNEQFF
TRBV20-1,TRBJ2-7,CSARDYSGLAETYEQYF
TRBV12-3/TRBV12-4,TRBJ2-1,CASSFGGGSSYNEQFF
TRBV4-1,TRBJ1-1,CASSQDRSGIFEAFF
TRBV5-5,TRBJ2-7,CASSFSGTSGTYEQYF
TRBV4-1,TRBJ1-2,CASSQVQGAMYGYTF
TRBV29-1,TRBJ1-2,CSVGGMMDGYTF
TRBV5-1,TRBJ2-7,CASSPGQGLSYEQYF
TRBV5-1,TRBJ2-3,CASSLDQVADTQYF
TRBV24-1,TRBJ1-1,CATSDLPGVMNTEAFF
TRBV5-8,TRBJ2-3,CASSLWRTRREGDTQYF
TRBV6-1,TRBJ2-3,CASNRDRVTDTQYF
TRBV29-1,TRBJ1-1,CSVRGALGDAFF
TRBV12-3/TRBV12-4,TRBJ2-2,CASSLGVSTGELFF
TRBV6-2/TRBV6-3,TRBJ2-1,CASSKAAYNEQFF
TRBV27,TRBJ2-2,CATGTLRGVVGKLFF
TRBV11-1,TRBJ1-1,CASSLIQRTEAFF
TRBV5-1,TRBJ2-1,CASSRDSTNEQFF
TRBV30,TRBJ2-1,CAWSGSGLYNEQFF
TRBV5-1,TRBJ2-1,CASSLATGEQFF
TRBV24-1,TRBJ2-3,CATSDARQGATDTQYF
TRBV7-9,TRBJ1-2,CASSHLQQAFDYGYTF
TRBV29-1,TRBJ2-7,CSVEVGGGGEQYF
TRBV11-2,TRBJ2-3,CASSFRGGTTDTQYF
TRBV6-6,TRBJ2-1,CASSLSGRTSGSNEQFF
TRBV6-1,TRBJ2-2,CASSEDGRGLGVFF
TRBV6-5,TRBJ1-5,CASSYSWGGDQPQHF
TRBV9,TRBJ1-2,CASSVEGYNYGYTF
TRBV4-1,TRBJ1-4,CASSQDPGTGEKLFF
TRBV5-1,TRBJ2-2,CASSIRTSVGGELFF
TRBV18,TRBJ2-7,CASSPTASGRRPYEQYF
TRBV7-9,TRBJ1-1,CASSLEVNTNTEAFF
TRBV6-6,TRBJ2-1,CASRIEAEQFF
TRBV15,TRBJ1-2,CATSRVGAYGYTF
TRBV3-1,TRBJ2-2,CASSLLGSGELFF
TRBV6-5,TRBJ2-1,CASSRAGTKNEQFF
TRBV27,TRBJ2-7,CASSLAGRVTGLYEQYF
TRBV11-2,TRBJ2-3,CASSLGLGTPTQYF